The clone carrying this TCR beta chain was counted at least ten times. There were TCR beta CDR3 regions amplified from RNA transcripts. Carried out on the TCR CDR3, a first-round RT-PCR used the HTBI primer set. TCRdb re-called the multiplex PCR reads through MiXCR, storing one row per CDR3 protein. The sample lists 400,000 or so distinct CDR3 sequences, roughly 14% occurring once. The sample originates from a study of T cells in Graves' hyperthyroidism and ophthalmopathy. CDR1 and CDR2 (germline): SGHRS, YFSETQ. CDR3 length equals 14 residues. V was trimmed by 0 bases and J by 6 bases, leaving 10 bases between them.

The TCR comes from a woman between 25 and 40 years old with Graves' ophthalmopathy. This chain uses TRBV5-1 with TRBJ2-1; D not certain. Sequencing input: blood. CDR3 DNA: TGCGCCAGCAGCTTGGCCCTAGTGGGCAATGAGCAGTTCTTC. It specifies CASSLALVGNEQFF.